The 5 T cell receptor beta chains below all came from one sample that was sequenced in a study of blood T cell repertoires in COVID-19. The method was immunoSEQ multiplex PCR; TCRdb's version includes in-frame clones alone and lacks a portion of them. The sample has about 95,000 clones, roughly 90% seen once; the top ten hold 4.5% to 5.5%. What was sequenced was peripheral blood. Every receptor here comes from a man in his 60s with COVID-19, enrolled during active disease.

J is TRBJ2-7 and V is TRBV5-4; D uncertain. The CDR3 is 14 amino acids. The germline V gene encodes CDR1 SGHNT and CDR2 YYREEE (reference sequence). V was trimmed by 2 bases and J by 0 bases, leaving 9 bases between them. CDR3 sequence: CASSFGGSSYEQYF. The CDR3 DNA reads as TGTGCCAGCAGCTTCGGCGGAAGCTCCTACGAGCAGTACTTC.

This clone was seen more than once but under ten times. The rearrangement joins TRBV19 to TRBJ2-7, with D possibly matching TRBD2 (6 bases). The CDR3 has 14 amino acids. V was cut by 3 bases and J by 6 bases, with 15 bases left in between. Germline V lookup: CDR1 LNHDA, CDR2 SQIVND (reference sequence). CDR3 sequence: CASSISPGDGEQYF. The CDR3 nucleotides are TGTGCCAGTAGTATTAGTCCGGGGGATGGCGAGCAGTACTTC.

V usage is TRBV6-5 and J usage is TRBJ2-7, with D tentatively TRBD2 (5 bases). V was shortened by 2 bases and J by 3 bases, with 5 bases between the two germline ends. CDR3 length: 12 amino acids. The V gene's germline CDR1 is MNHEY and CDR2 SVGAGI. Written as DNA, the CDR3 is TGTGCCAGCAGTTACCGGGGCTACGAGCAGTACTTC. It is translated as CASSYRGYEQYF.

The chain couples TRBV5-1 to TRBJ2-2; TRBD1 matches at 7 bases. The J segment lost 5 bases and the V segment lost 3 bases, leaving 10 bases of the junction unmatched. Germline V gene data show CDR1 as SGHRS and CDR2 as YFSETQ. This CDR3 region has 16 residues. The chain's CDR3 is CASSSSGTVSTGELFF. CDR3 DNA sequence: TGCGCCAGCAGCTCATCCGGGACAGTCTCAACCGGGGAGCTGTTTTTT.

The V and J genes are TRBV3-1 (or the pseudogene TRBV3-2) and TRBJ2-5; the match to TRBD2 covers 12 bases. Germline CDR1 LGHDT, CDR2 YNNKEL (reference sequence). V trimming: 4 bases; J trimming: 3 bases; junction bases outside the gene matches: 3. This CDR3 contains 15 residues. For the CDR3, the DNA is TGTGCCAGCAGCCCAGGACTAGCGGGAAAAGAGACCCAGTACTTC. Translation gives CASSPGLAGKETQYF.